This TCR beta chain was obtained from a study of T cells in tumors after PD-1 blockade. For the study at large: Patients had no prior checkpoint blockade, systemic immunosuppressants, or anti-cancer therapy within 4 weeks.

The method was immunoSEQ multiplex PCR; TCRdb's version includes in-frame clones alone and lacks a portion of them. This table holds roughly 48,000 clones, over 75% found once. The CDR3 spans 16 residues. Germline values: CDR1 LNHDA, CDR2 SQIVND (reference sequence). V lost 3 bases, J lost 0 bases, and 12 bases lay in between. J is TRBJ1-5 and V is TRBV19, with D perhaps TRBD1 (5 bases). The sequence derives from a human donor with basal cell carcinoma. The material sequenced was PBMCs, taken before anti-PD-1 treatment. The CDR3 is CASSIRDGYSNQPQHF. The CDR3 region has the DNA TGTGCCAGTAGTATCCGGGACGGATATAGCAATCAGCCCCAGCATTTT.